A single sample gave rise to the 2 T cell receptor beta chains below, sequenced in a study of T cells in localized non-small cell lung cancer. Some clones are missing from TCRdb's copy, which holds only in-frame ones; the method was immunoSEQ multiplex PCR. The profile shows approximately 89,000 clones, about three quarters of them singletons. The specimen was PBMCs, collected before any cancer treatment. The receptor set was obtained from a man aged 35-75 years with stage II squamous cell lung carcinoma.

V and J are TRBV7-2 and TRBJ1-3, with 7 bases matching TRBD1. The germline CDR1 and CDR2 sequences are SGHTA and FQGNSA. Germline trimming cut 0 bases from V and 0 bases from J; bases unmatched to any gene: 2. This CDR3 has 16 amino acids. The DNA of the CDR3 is TGTGCCAGCAGCTTAGCACAGGGGACCTCTGGAAACACCATATATTTT. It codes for CASSLAQGTSGNTIYF.

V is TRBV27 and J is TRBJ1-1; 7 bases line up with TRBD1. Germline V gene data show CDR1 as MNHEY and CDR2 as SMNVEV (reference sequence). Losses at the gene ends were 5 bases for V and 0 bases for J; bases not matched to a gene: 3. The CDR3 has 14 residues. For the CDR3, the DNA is TGTGCCAGCAGTCTGACAGGGATGAACACTGAAGCTTTCTTT. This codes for CASSLTGMNTEAFF.